Listed here are 8 T cell receptor beta chains from one sample, sequenced in a study of blood T cells in healthy people across ages. The second PCR ran roughly 7 to 12 cycles with a sample-barcoded 5' primer and J-beta primers. Using its own MiXCR run on the 5' RACE reads, TCRdb lists one record per CDR3 protein. The profile shows about 1,000,000 distinct CDR3 sequences, 40% to 45% of them singletons. The specimen was blood. All receptors come from a woman aged 60-75 years in good health.

The chain uses TRBV6-5 and TRBJ2-3; the match to TRBD2 covers 8 bases. V was pared by 0 bases and J by 1 base, with 6 bases of the junction left unmatched. CDR3 size: 17 residues. CDR1 is MNHEY and CDR2 is SVGAGI in the germline V gene. Here the CDR3 reads CASSYSAGVAGTDTQYF. As DNA, the CDR3 is TGTGCCAGCAGTTACTCAGCGGGGGTCGCTGGCACAGATACGCAGTATTTT.

The rearrangement uses TRBV11-2 and TRBJ1-6, with D unclear. The germline V and J ends were trimmed by 7 bases and 3 bases, with 10 bases remaining between them. CDR1 and CDR2 (germline): SGHAT, FQNNGV. CDR3 length: 14 amino acids. The CDR3 reads CASKSPRYNSPLHF. The CDR3, as DNA: TGTGCCAGCAAATCCCCGCGCTATAATTCACCCCTCCACTTT. The full variable domain, completed using reference TRBV11-2 and TRBJ1-6, is EAGVAQSPRYKIIEKRQSVAFWCNPISGHATLYWYQQILGQGPKLLIQFQNNGVVDDSQLPKDRFSAERLKGVDSTLKIQPAKLEDSAVYLCASKSPRYNSPLHFGNGTRLTVT.

Comment on this clonotype: At one boundary the junction diverges from the germline segment, which might be a read error. V is TRBV29-1 and J is TRBJ2-5, with no clear D. The CDR3 totals 12 residues. CDR1 and CDR2 from the germline V gene are SQVTM and ANQGSEA. The CDR3 reads CSADTFQETEYF. CDR3 bases: TGCAGCGCTGACACTTTCCAAGAGACCGAGTACTTC.

In nucleotides, the CDR3 is TGTGCCAGCAGCCAAGGTTCGGTAGCGGGAGGGTACGCCTACGAGCAGTACTTC. Translation gives CASSQGSVAGGYAYEQYF. The chain links TRBV14 to TRBJ2-7, with 11 bases identical to TRBD2. From germline, CDR1 is SGHDN and CDR2 FVKESK. V lost 1 base and J lost 2; bases outside the gene matches: 10. This CDR3 region has 18 residues.

This clonotype has only a few counts. This sequence joins TRBV11-1 and TRBJ2-7; D uncertain. The V and J ends lost 5 bases and 2 bases respectively, with 10 bases between them. Germline V gene data show CDR1 as SGHAT and CDR2 as FQDESV (reference sequence). This CDR3 is 13 amino acids long. The CDR3 DNA is TGTGCCAGCAGCAACACAGACACCTACGAGCAGTACTTC. Its protein product is CASSNTDTYEQYF.

This sequence joins TRBV6-5 and TRBJ2-5; 7 nucleotides match TRBD2. Trimming cost V 0 bases and J 11 bases; bases outside gene matches: 15. The germline gives CDR1 MNHEY, CDR2 SVGAGI. The length of the CDR3 is 16 residues. In DNA form, the CDR3 reads TGTGCCAGCAGTTACTCGAGGGGCGGGAGAATCGGGGAGCAGTACTTC. It specifies CASSYSRGGRIGEQYF.

The chain couples TRBV29-1 to TRBJ1-3; the D is unclear. Germline V gene sequence: CDR1 SQVTM, CDR2 ANQGSEA. Trimming left V 4 bases short and J 4 bases short, with 14 bases between. CDR3 length: 14 residues. The CDR3 nucleotides read TGCAGCGTTGCGGCCGGGCTCGCGGGAAACACCATATATTTT. The encoded protein is CSVAAGLAGNTIYF.

This clonotype has just a few counts. The rearrangement uses TRBV2 and TRBJ2-5; D is uncertain. CDR3 size: 14 residues. The V end lost 7 bases, the J end lost 2 bases, and 14 bases lay between the germline ends. Germline CDR1 reads SNHLY; CDR2 reads FYNNEI. CDR3 coding DNA: TGTGCCAGCATGGTTTGGTTACATCAAGAGACCCAGTACTTC. It encodes CASMVWLHQETQYF.